This T cell receptor (beta chain) is drawn from a study of blood T cell repertoires in COVID-19 (dated by TCRdb to about 2020). In terms of the full investigation: Samples from collaborators originated in the United States, Italy and Spain and spanned both the acute and convalescent phases of COVID-19. The prospective study material was composed of cDNA or gDNA derived from T cells, B-cell-depleted T cells, or PBMCs. The dataset comprised deeply sampled blood TCRbeta repertoires from subjects exposed to, actively infected with, or recovered from COVID-19. A freely available public database, intended as a resource for researchers studying the immune response to SARS-CoV-2, is where the repertoires were released. The samples were drawn from the first 160 participants of the ongoing ImmuneRACE study and from roughly 1,300 subjects provided by 6 global collaborators. A de-identified subject ID, COVID-19 status, age in years and sex were almost always included in the sample metadata. Where available, HLA class I and class II types were taken from metadata supplied by the sample provider and were not determined by assay-based typing. General conclusions and limits of the study: How much clinical and demographic metadata was included differed by source and by participant, and the metadata was provided uncurated.

Collaborating institutions collected whole blood in K2EDTA tubes following their own protocols. For TCRbeta analysis, collaborators shipped samples as frozen whole blood, isolated PBMCs, or DNA extracted from either of those sample types. The CDR3 goes from the cysteine to the phenylalanine over 15 residues. CDR3 DNA is the only sequence kept; it has 45 bases, read in frame from the first base. The junction shows trimming of 5 bases on V and 0 bases on J, plus 14 bases between the germline ends. CDR1 SGHVS and CDR2 FQNEAQ were looked up in the germline V gene. With respect to this clone: Its antigen is unknown. It has no much larger one-base neighbor in the sample; base qualities were not kept.

The immunoSEQ Assay, a bias-controlled multiplex PCR, was used to amplify TCRbeta CDR3 regions from genomic DNA. Under the source paper's analysis protocol: The number of nucleated cells in each sample was estimated by amplification of reference gene primers within the assay. To quantify the absolute abundance of each unique TCRbeta CDR3 rearrangement, sequence reads were collapsed and filtered. For each sample, productive Simpson clonality was calculated by taking the square root of Simpson's diversity index across productive rearrangements. Imported from immuneACCESS, the table was reduced by TCRdb to in-frame sequences with V and J called. These copies leave out some clones; in studies compared against another copy, an unresolved V gene accounts for under half, and the cause of the remainder is not known. V and J calls and clone size follow that table, whereas D and trimming were derived from the DNA. This sample gives about 32,000 clones in total; 70% to 90% of them show up just once. The ten largest make up just over 5.5% of the sample.

This sequence uses TRBV7-8 and TRBJ2-7; TRBD1 is a possible D gene, resting on 6 matching bases. The specimen sequenced was peripheral blood. The TCR sequence derives from a woman of 80 years or more with active or convalescent COVID-19. Here is the DNA: TGTGCCAGCAGCAGAGGACAGACTCTCTCCTACGAGCAGTACTTC. Translated, it reads CASSRGQTLSYEQYF.